This paragraph covers one TCR beta chain sequence. This clone was observed a single time. Its antigen has not been determined. The record has no base qualities; no much larger clone is one base away. Measured from the cysteine to the phenylalanine, the CDR3 is 16 residues long. The sequence is cut down to CDR3 DNA, 48 bases in frame from base 1. Taken from the germline V gene (reference sequence), the CDR1 and CDR2 loops are SEHNR and FQNEAQ. V lost 5 bases and J lost 0 bases, and the count of bases not matched to a germline gene is 5. The data were obtained in a study of shared clonotypes between healthy human individuals (dated by TCRdb to the early 2020s). In the study overall: The cohort comprised a couple of women and a few men aged 18 to 49 years. For each donor, CD4 naive and CD4 memory were each given three plates, CD8 naive was given two plates, and CD8 memory was given one plate. To estimate repertoire size and how much clonotype sharing occurs between individuals, the study deeply sequenced the blood TCR repertoires of five or six healthy adults. To increase sequencing depth and limit assay-specific biases, TCR repertoire library preparation and sequencing were carried out by different laboratories using diverse techniques. Each donor's leukapheresis produced roughly between about 0.8 and 8.9 billion PBMCs. Results the study describes overall, beyond this receptor: About 4.5% of naive CD4, 3% to 3.5% of naive CD8, about 2.1% of memory CD4, and about 0.4% of memory CD8 clonotypes were shared across several donors. Incomplete sequencing was indicated by rarefaction of sorted-subset datasets, despite the large sequencing depth. Estimated clonotype richness was generally larger for naive than for memory subsets. Pairwise subsampling indicated that sequencing depth was expected to affect the degree of clonotype sharing among donors. Sampling was limited to blood, and TCR repertoires in tissue likely differ from TCR repertoires in blood. Compared with non-shared clonotypes, clonotypes shared by all four sorted-subset donors had higher generation probabilities. The small number of donors limited the genetic and exposure-history diversity represented.

Using the deep immunoSEQ assay, multiplex PCR amplified TCR CDR3 regions from genomic DNA. Extracted genomic DNA from each cell subset was spread evenly across all wells of several immunoSEQ 96-well plates, with each plate serving as a replicate. For sorted subsets, approximately 210 ng genomic DNA, equal to tens of thousands of T cell genomes, was loaded into each replicate PCR. Purified libraries were quantified with a Qubit 3.0 fluorometer, sized on a Bioanalyzer 2100, and re-quantified with the KAPA Library Quantification kit. A separate single-read 150-cycle Illumina NextSeq 550 flow cell was used to sequence each immunoSEQ 96-well plate. On the authors' methods: Because the immunoSEQ output held only junctional sequences and lacked quality scores, the filtering could not match the filtering applied to full-length reads. To assign V/J genes and CDR3, sequences were annotated against IMGT germline references using PyIR, a Python wrapper for IgBLAST v1.9. Reads with weak V/J assignments (E-value above 1e-6), missing CDR3, stop codons, out-of-frame junctions, or ambiguous translated residues were removed. V3J clonotypes were defined as sequences sharing an identical inferred V gene, J gene, and CDR3 amino acid sequence. Percentage overlap between repertoires was calculated by dividing the number of shared unique clonotypes by the size of the smaller repertoire. Richness of each repertoire was evaluated using RTK rarefaction, the Chao1 estimator, and Recon v2.1 estimates of unobserved clonotypes. Generation probabilities for all TCRbeta clonotypes obtained by the gDNA method from a handful of donors were computed using OLGA. Imported from immuneACCESS, the table was reduced by TCRdb to in-frame sequences with V and J called. These copies leave out some clones; in studies compared against another copy, an unresolved V gene accounts for under half, and the cause of the remainder is not known. The V and J calls and clone size come from that table; D and trimming were worked out from the DNA. Present in this sample are fewer than 3 million clones, 85% to 95% of which were seen just once. Of the sample, 0.37% is held by the ten largest clones.

Donors were healthy HIV-negative adults with no recently reported acute infections or vaccinations. All donors were Caucasian adults living in Nashville, Tennessee, USA. Magnetic negative selection was used to enrich CD4+ T cells, after which naive cells were positively selected on CD45RA and the negative fraction became the memory subset. After blood collection by leukapheresis, PBMCs were isolated using Ficoll-Histopaque density gradient centrifugation and then cryopreserved in the vapor phase of liquid nitrogen. Analytical flow cytometry was used to check the purity and quantity of every magnetically sorted T cell population. Genomic DNA was isolated from every sorted fraction and measured by UV absorbance on a Nanodrop 2000c.

Sequencing used naive CD4+ T cells from PBMCs. The cell subset or site label corresponds to: CD45RA+ positively selected. This TCR was recovered from a man younger than 35 in good health. Some clones in this sample may be carry-over from other donors' samples. The chain links TRBV7-9 with TRBJ2-2; 8 central nucleotides agree with TRBD1. The CDR3 in this case is CASSINRGSNTGELFF. The DNA sequence is given as TGTGCCAGCAGCATTAACAGGGGGTCGAACACCGGGGAGCTGTTTTTT.